One and the same sample provided the 14 T cell receptor beta chains below, sequenced in a study of blood T cell repertoires in COVID-19. Sequencing was performed with immunoSEQ multiplex PCR; in TCRdb, only in-frame clones are kept and a portion is missing. Of hundreds of thousands of clones listed, 75% to 85% are singletons. Material for sequencing was peripheral blood. Receptors were obtained from a woman aged 50 to 65 with acute or convalescent COVID-19.

This clone has a handful of counts. The chain recombines TRBV29-1 with TRBJ1-1; D may be TRBD1 (5 bases). The CDR3 loop spans 13 amino acids. V lost 0 bases to trimming and J lost 6 bases, with 11 bases between them. The germline CDR1 and CDR2 sequences are SQVTM and ANQGSEA. The CDR3: CSVEDLPGAEAFF. The CDR3 DNA reads TGCAGCGTTGAAGATCTTCCGGGGGCTGAAGCTTTCTTT.

V and J are TRBV7-2 and TRBJ1-1; unclear D gene. The germline V and J ends were trimmed by 5 bases and 1 base, with 8 bases remaining between them. Germline V gives CDR1 SGHTA, CDR2 FQGNSA. CDR3 size: 13 residues. Written as DNA, the CDR3 is TGTGCCAGCAGCCCCGTCCCGAACACTGAAGCTTTCTTT. Amino acids: CASSPVPNTEAFF.

V usage is TRBV10-3 and J usage is TRBJ1-1; the match to TRBD1 covers 7 bases. Per the germline V gene, CDR1 is ENHRY and CDR2 is SYGVKD. V shed 4 bases and J 8 bases; nucleotides not matched to a gene: 7. The CDR3 spans 13 residues. The CDR3 sequence: CAISGQGPVEAFF. CDR3 in DNA: TGTGCCATCAGTGGACAGGGACCGGTGGAAGCTTTCTTT.

This clone has only a few counts. The V and J genes are TRBV28 and TRBJ1-2; D is undetermined. Germline V gene data show CDR1 as MDHEN and CDR2 as SYDVKM. The CDR3 covers 15 residues. The germline V and J ends were trimmed by 5 bases and 0 bases, with 13 bases remaining between them. The CDR3 DNA reads TGTGCCAGCAGTCCCCCAGTAAATTCTAACTATGGCTACACCTTC. The encoded protein is CASSPPVNSNYGYTF.

This chain joins TRBV7-2 and TRBJ1-1; D is unresolved. Germline assignment: CDR1 SGHTA and CDR2 FQGNSA. Trimming removed 7 bases from V and 2 bases from J, with 14 bases in between. The CDR3 loop spans 14 amino acids. This CDR3 is CASKYAGQNTEAFF. CDR3 nucleotide sequence: TGTGCCAGCAAGTATGCTGGGCAAAACACTGAAGCTTTCTTT.

The chain links TRBV18 to TRBJ1-5, with TRBD1 matching 9 bases. V was clipped by 3 bases and J by 7 bases; unmatched bases: 4. CDR1 and CDR2 from the germline V gene are KGHSH and LQKENI. The CDR3 has 14 amino acids. The CDR3 spells CASSPGTGQQPQHF. As DNA, the CDR3 is TGTGCCAGCTCACCGGGGACAGGGCAACAGCCCCAGCATTTT.

The chain combines TRBV2 with TRBJ2-1; TRBD1 might be the D (5 bases). Germline loops: CDR1 SNHLY, CDR2 FYNNEI. CDR3 length: 16 amino acids. V lost 2 bases and J lost 6, with 17 bases in between. CDR3 region: CASSENSAGIGNEQFF. The CDR3 DNA follows: TGTGCCAGCAGTGAAAATTCGGCAGGGATTGGCAATGAGCAGTTCTTC.

V and J are TRBV7-8 and TRBJ2-2; D unclear. Trimming left V 1 base short and J 7 bases short, with 4 bases between. Germline CDR1 and CDR2: SGHVS and FQNEAQ. CDR3 length: 12 residues. CDR3 in amino acids: CASSLERGELFF. The CDR3 DNA is TGTGCCAGCAGCTTAGAGCGCGGGGAGCTGTTTTTT.

The chain carries TRBV2 and TRBJ1-1; 7 nucleotides line up with TRBD1. The germline CDR1 and CDR2 sequences are SNHLY and FYNNEI. This CDR3 region has 15 residues. Trimming took 3 bases from V and 6 from J; bases not matched to a gene: 10. The CDR3 protein is CASSESRQGSAEAFF. CDR3 coding DNA: TGTGCCAGCAGTGAGAGCAGACAGGGTAGCGCTGAAGCTTTCTTT.

This clone appeared a single time. This sequence joins TRBV10-3 and TRBJ1-1; 7 bases fit TRBD1. CDR1 is ENHRY, CDR2 SYGVKD, per germline. The J segment lost 0 bases and the V segment lost 10 bases, leaving 5 bases of the junction unmatched. The CDR3 length is 13 residues. CDR3 residues: CATGQNMNTEAFF. CDR3 DNA: TGTGCCACGGGACAGAATATGAACACTGAAGCTTTCTTT.

The genes are TRBV21-1 and TRBJ1-5; TRBD1, the D gene given by the table, was not confirmed from the DNA. TRBV21-1 is a known pseudogene. The CDR3 is 15 residues long. The DNA for the CDR3 is TGTGCCAGCAGCATTTTCAGGGGGCAGGTTCAGCCCCAGCATTTT. Translated, it gives CASSIFRGQVQPQHF.

This rearrangement joins TRBV28 to TRBJ1-1, with D possibly matching TRBD1 (6 bases). Deletions cut 4 bases from V and 6 bases from J, with 21 bases between. The CDR3 is 16 amino acids. Germline V CDR1 and CDR2: MDHEN, SYDVKM. In DNA form, the CDR3 reads TGTGCCAGCAGTTCACCCACTACAGGGCTCAAGGCTGAAGCTTTCTTT. Protein product: CASSSPTTGLKAEAFF.

CDR3 in DNA: TGCGCCAGCAGCCGACGGAGAGATGAGCGGGGGGGCACAGATACGCAGTATTTT. Translation: CASSRRRDERGGTDTQYF. The chain links TRBV4-1 to TRBJ2-3; 9 positions match TRBD2. V lost 4 bases and J lost 1; bases outside the gene matches: 12. CDR1 is MGHRA and CDR2 is YSYEKL in the germline V gene. The CDR3 runs 18 residues.

This chain connects TRBV24-1 to TRBJ2-7; 7 nucleotides agree with TRBD1. Per germline, CDR1 KGHDR and CDR2 SFDVKD. J lost 8 bases, V lost 4 bases, and 10 bases had no gene match. There are 14 residues in the CDR3. CDR3 residues: CATSDIRQGLKQYF. The CDR3 region has the DNA TGTGCCACCAGTGACATAAGACAGGGTTTAAAGCAGTACTTC.